This entry features one T cell receptor (beta chain) sequence. The antigen this receptor binds is unknown. Per-base qualities were not stored, and no clone one base away is much larger. The data originate from a study of beta chain features in type 1 diabetes listed by TCRdb under 2018. Regarding the study in general: Mean age, gender distribution, total cell number and subset yield were not different between patients and healthy donors. Whereas all 30 or so donors provided naive and central memory subsets, regulatory and stem cell-like memory subsets were isolated from just 8 patients and about eight healthy donors. A total of roughly 99,000,000 sorted cells were examined across all samples, and the number of cells per subset was strongly correlated with RNA yield. The study compared the TCRB repertoires of sorted circulating CD4+ T cell subsets in recently diagnosed type 1 diabetes patients with those in matched healthy donors. Overall study outcomes, separate from this receptor: Type 1 diabetes patients showed a moderate but significant shortening of TCRB CDR3 length in all four CD4+ subsets. Naive, central memory and regulatory TCRB repertoires appeared to be more similar among patients than among healthy donors. Because cDNA was sequenced instead of genomic DNA, activated cells with high expression could be over-represented, although the groups did not differ in activation or CD3 levels. Fewer insertions and more nucleotide deletions at VDJ recombination sites were observed in patients with type 1 diabetes, implying thymic rearrangement abnormalities. Because small numbers of individuals were included in the HLA sub-analyses, any influence of HLA type on TCRB rearrangement was left unresolved. Shorter templates might have been favored by PCR, but patient and control samples were amplified and corrected together, so both groups would have been affected equally by any skew.

CDR1 and CDR2 are read off the germline V gene (reference sequence) as SEHNR and FQNEAQ. V is cut by 7 bases and J by 7 bases, and the space between the germline ends is 14 bases. Taken from cysteine to phenylalanine, the CDR3 has 14 residues. Only the CDR3 portion is preserved as DNA: 42 bases, with reading frame beginning at the first base. The entire amount of isolated RNA was reverse transcribed using the High Capacity cDNA Reverse Transcription Kit, so the sequenced TCRB transcripts were expressed ones. Deep immunoSEQ sequencing was performed on naive, central memory and regulatory T cell samples, with an average of roughly 3.5 million total reads per sample. Sorted cells were lysed in RLT buffer, and RNA was extracted using DNase-treated RNeasy Micro or Mini kits according to cell number. Each cell subset was processed on its own to prevent cross-contamination, while patient and healthy donor samples were processed together. TCRB sequences were amplified from cDNA with the immunoSEQ multiplex PCR, producing 87-bp fragments spanning the CDR3 region. Sequencing of the amplicons was done on the Illumina HiSeq platform. From the authors' description of their analysis: Synthetic template baselines were used to correct PCR bias computationally, reads within Hamming distance 2 were collapsed together, and singletons that could not be merged were discarded. Reads were aligned against IMGT so that V, D and J genes, CDR3 length and insertions or deletions at six rearrangement sites could be assigned. Clonotype counts were normalized to sorted cell number within each subset before computing true diversity and Gini coefficients with the tcR R package. Repertoire sharing was quantified using the overlap coefficient calculated on TCRB nucleotide sequences. TCRdb stores this immuneACCESS table with in-frame sequences only. Part of the clones is absent; in the studies checked, under half of the shortfall reflects unresolved V genes, and no reason is known for the rest. The DNA gave D and trimming, while V, J and clone size come from that table. In all, the sample holds more than 140,000 clones, and roughly 9.7% of those were seen once. Jointly, the top ten make up almost 0.65% of the sample.

A single peripheral blood draw of about 116 mL on average was collected from each donor into heparinised tubes. A BD FACSAria II was used to sort naive, central memory, regulatory and stem cell-like memory CD4+ T cells with a panel that included CD45RO, CCR7, CD25, CD127, CD95 and CD27. All sorted populations exceeded 95% purity. PBMCs were separated immediately by Lymphoprep density gradient centrifugation and were stained directly, without being cultured. To minimize batch effects, samples were stained and sorted in pairs, one healthy donor with one patient per experiment. The clonotype was recovered from a woman aged 40 to 55 in good health. Input material: central memory CD4+ T cells from blood. Recombination connected TRBV7-9 to TRBJ1-6, with TRBD1 perhaps the D gene, on 5 matching bases. The CDR3 region: CASTEQGGNSPLHF. The DNA is as follows: TGTGCCAGCACCGAGCAGGGAGGCAATTCACCCCTCCACTTT. Full variable domain (CDR3 extended with the reference TRBV7-9 and TRBJ1-6 proteins): DTGVSQNPRHKITKRGQNVTFRCDPISEHNRLYWYRQTLGQGPEFLTYFQNEAQLEKSRLLSDRFSAERPKGSFSTLEIQRTEQGDSAMYLCASTEQGGNSPLHFGNGTRLTVT.